These 20 T cell receptor beta chains share one sample of origin, sequenced in a study of cytomegalovirus exposure and HLA in healthy donors listed by TCRdb under 2017. The method behind the library was the immunoSEQ multiplex PCR assay. The multiplex PCR relied on a mix of 60 forward primers for TCR Vbeta segments and 13 reverse primers for TCR Jbeta segments. The immuneACCESS repertoire file appears here via TCRdb, limited to in-frame rearrangements. These files lack a portion of the clones; in checked studies, under half of the deficit traces to unresolved V genes, and the cause of the others is not known. This sample has 95,000 to 130,000 clones in its table, and over 70% of those were observed once. Of the sample, over 1.5% is held by the ten largest clones. The specimen sequenced was PBMCs. These receptors all stem from a woman between 18 and 29 years old in good health and CMV-seronegative.

This clone was observed a few times. The chain uses TRBV5-5 and TRBJ1-1, with unresolved D. Per germline, CDR1 SGHKS and CDR2 YYEKEE (reference sequence). V dropped 5 bases and J dropped 1 base, with 12 bases sitting between them. This CDR3 is built from 14 residues. CDR3 amino acids: CASSQMSGNTEAFF. Written as DNA, the CDR3 is TGTGCCAGCAGTCAAATGTCGGGGAACACTGAAGCTTTCTTT.

This clone was seen just once. The chain has TRBV5-1 and TRBJ2-7, with 9 bases identical to TRBD1. The CDR3 sequence is 14 residues long. Looked up from germline, CDR1 is SGHRS and CDR2 is YFSETQ. Losses at the gene ends were 3 bases for V and 4 bases for J; bases not matched to a gene: 5. The DNA of the CDR3 is TGCGCCAGCAGCTCCGGGACAGGGTTTTACGAGCAGTACTTC. The encoded protein is CASSSGTGFYEQYF.

This rearrangement joins TRBV5-1 to TRBJ2-3; 11 nucleotides align to TRBD1. V shed 3 bases, J shed 8 bases, and the junction held 5 bases outside the gene matches. The CDR3 length is 14 residues. Germline CDR1 and CDR2: SGHRS and YFSETQ. CDR3 in DNA: TGCGCCAGCAGCTGGGGACAGGGGGTGGGTACGCAGTATTTT. Its protein is CASSWGQGVGTQYF.

This clone showed up just once. V gene TRBV7-9 combines with J gene TRBJ1-1; maybe TRBD1 (5 bases). This CDR3 region has 12 residues. The ends were cut back, 6 bases at V and 7 bases at J, with 12 bases in the middle. The germline CDR1 and CDR2 sequences are SEHNR and FQNEAQ (reference sequence). The CDR3 DNA reads as TGTGCCAGCAGGCTGGGGGGAGATGAAGCTTTCTTT. It encodes CASRLGGDEAFF.

The gene calls are TRBV28 and TRBJ1-5, with TRBD1 identical over 8 bases. Per the germline V gene, CDR1 is MDHEN and CDR2 is SYDVKM. This CDR3 has 15 amino acids. With V trimmed by 7 bases and J by 7 bases, 12 bases remained unmatched. In DNA form, the CDR3 reads TGTGCCAGCAACCCGGACAGGGCGATTTCCCAGCCCCAGCATTTT. This translates into CASNPDRAISQPQHF.

This chain connects TRBV6-4 to TRBJ1-2; 7 bases agree with TRBD1. Trimming took 2 bases from V and 6 from J; bases not matched to a gene: 3. Germline V CDR1 and CDR2: MRHNA, SNTAGT. The CDR3 is made up of 13 amino acids. Here the CDR3 reads CASSDRDSDGYTF. The CDR3 DNA reads as TGTGCCAGCAGTGACCGGGACAGCGATGGCTACACCTTC.

This clone appeared a few times. CDR3 loop: CASRSRLGDTDTQYF. The CDR3 DNA is TGTGCCAGCAGATCTAGACTTGGAGACACAGATACGCAGTATTTT. The V gene is TRBV27, the J gene TRBJ2-3; no definite D call. This CDR3 contains 15 residues. The germline V gene has CDR1 MNHEY and CDR2 SMNVEV (reference sequence). Between the trimmed V and J ends, which lost 6 bases and 2 bases, there was a span of 15 bases.

This rearrangement joins TRBV28 to TRBJ1-2; TRBD1 agrees at 9 bases. The CDR3 totals 13 residues. The ends lost 5 bases at V and 8 bases at J; junction bases unmatched: 6. CDR1 is MDHEN, CDR2 SYDVKM, per germline. CDR3 DNA: TGTGCCAGCAGTACGGGACAGGGCTACGGCTACACCTTC. As protein: CASSTGQGYGYTF.

The V and J genes are TRBV5-6 and TRBJ1-3; TRBD1 agrees at 7 bases. J lost 2 bases, V lost 4 bases, and 3 bases had no gene match. Germline V gene data show CDR1 as SGHDT and CDR2 as YYEEEE. This CDR3 has 14 amino acids. The CDR3 DNA sequence: TGTGCCAGCAGCGACACAGGGGCTGGAAACACCATATATTTT. It encodes CASSDTGAGNTIYF.

The genes are TRBV2 and TRBJ2-7, with TRBD1 identical over 10 bases. V shed 8 bases, J shed 0 bases, and the junction held 4 bases outside the gene matches. Germline V gene lookup returns CDR1 SNHLY and CDR2 FYNNEI. The CDR3 is made up of 14 amino acids. CDR3 protein: CASVGTGDSYEQYF. The CDR3 nucleotides read TGTGCCAGCGTAGGGACAGGGGACTCCTACGAGCAGTACTTC.

The chain combines TRBV7-2 with TRBJ1-1; D unclear. Per the germline V gene, CDR1 is SGHTA and CDR2 is FQGNSA. V gave up 4 bases and J gave up 1 base, with 13 bases separating them. CDR3 length equals 15 residues. Written as DNA, the CDR3 is TGTGCCAGCAGCTCTTGGAGGACGGGGAACACTGAAGCTTTCTTT. Protein product: CASSSWRTGNTEAFF.

This clone was recorded once. The sample has other DNA sequences that encode this CDR3 too. The chain recombines TRBV19 with TRBJ1-1; TRBD1 matches 10 bases. The CDR3 covers 13 residues. The V segment lost 5 bases and the J segment 5 bases; nucleotides outside the gene matches: 2. Germline V lookup: CDR1 LNHDA, CDR2 SQIVND (reference sequence). The chain's CDR3 is CASSWTGGTEAFF. The CDR3 DNA is TGTGCCAGTAGTTGGACAGGGGGGACTGAAGCTTTCTTT. Variable domain in full (rest from reference TRBV19 and TRBJ1-1): DGGITQSPKYLFRKEGQNVTLSCEQNLNHDAMYWYRQDPGQGLRLIYYSQIVNDFQKGDIAEGYSVSREKKESFPLTVTSAQKNPTAFYLCASSWTGGTEAFFGQGTRLTVV.

The chain carries TRBV10-3 and TRBJ1-2, with D tentatively TRBD1 (5 bases). The CDR3 has 14 amino acids. V was shortened by 3 bases and J by 8 bases, with 16 bases between the two germline ends. Germline lookup yields CDR1 ENHRY and CDR2 SYGVKD. The DNA of the CDR3 is TGTGCCATCAGTGAAGGTGGGCAGGGATCCGGCTACACCTTC. As protein: CAISEGGQGSGYTF.

The chain uses TRBV28 and TRBJ2-3, with TRBD2 matching 9 bases. The V gene end was trimmed by 5 bases and the J gene end by 1 base; junction bases not matched to a gene: 1. This CDR3 is 14 amino acids long. Germline lookup yields CDR1 MDHEN and CDR2 SYDVKM. CDR3 amino acids: CASSRLAGTDTQYF. In DNA, the CDR3 is TGTGCCAGCAGTCGACTAGCGGGCACAGATACGCAGTATTTT.

The chain links TRBV2 to TRBJ2-1, with 10 positions matching TRBD1. The junction had 7 bases not matched to a gene; V was cut back by 10 bases and J by 1 base. The CDR3 is 15 residues long. Germline-derived CDR1 and CDR2 are SNHLY and FYNNEI. The CDR3 DNA reads TGTGCCACCGCCCGGGGACAGGGGTCCTACAATGAGCAGTTCTTC. As protein: CATARGQGSYNEQFF.

This chain joins TRBV30 and TRBJ2-2; 11 bases align to TRBD2. The V gene's germline CDR1 is GTSNPN and CDR2 SVGIG (reference sequence). This CDR3 has 16 residues. The V gene end was trimmed by 6 bases and the J gene end by 1 base; junction bases not matched to a gene: 7. CDR3: CACLLAGGLNTGELFF. CDR3 bases: TGTGCCTGTCTTCTAGCGGGGGGTCTGAACACCGGGGAGCTGTTTTTT.

V usage is TRBV5-1 and J usage is TRBJ1-6; D perhaps matches TRBD1 (6 bases). Germline CDR1 reads SGHRS; CDR2 reads YFSETQ. V was trimmed by 3 bases and J by 0 bases, leaving 13 bases between them. This CDR3 is 17 amino acids long. CDR3 bases: TGCGCCAGCAGCTGGGACACCCGGAGCTCCTATAATTCACCCCTCCACTTT. It specifies CASSWDTRSSYNSPLHF.

The J gene is TRBJ2-1, the V gene TRBV7-8; 9 bases line up with TRBD2. The CDR3 runs 15 residues. Germline trimming cut 2 bases from V and 5 bases from J; bases unmatched to any gene: 4. CDR1 and CDR2 (germline): SGHVS, FQNEAQ. CDR3 nucleotides: TGTGCCAGCAGCTTAAGCGGGGGGCTACACAATGAGCAGTTCTTC. It codes for CASSLSGGLHNEQFF.

As DNA, the CDR3 is TGTGCCAGCAGTGTCGTCCGGGGGGGCGGTGAGACCCAGTACTTC. It is translated as CASSVVRGGGETQYF. The chain combines TRBV2 with TRBJ2-5; 8 bases line up with TRBD2. With 4 bases clipped from V and 5 bases from J, the junction kept 9 bases outside the gene matches. The germline V gene encodes CDR1 SNHLY and CDR2 FYNNEI. The CDR3 runs 15 residues.

CDR3 nucleotides: TGTGCCAGCAGCCCCTCGGGACAGGGCGGTCACGAGCAGTACTTC. Its protein is CASSPSGQGGHEQYF. The rearrangement joins TRBV7-9 to TRBJ2-7, with 9 nucleotides matching TRBD1. The germline gives CDR1 SEHNR, CDR2 FQNEAQ (reference sequence). J lost 5 bases, V lost 5 bases, and 10 bases had no gene match. This CDR3 is 15 amino acids long. The variable domain in full, with the rest retrieved from reference TRBV7-9 and TRBJ2-7, is DTGVSQNPRHKITKRGQNVTFRCDPISEHNRLYWYRQTLGQGPEFLTYFQNEAQLEKSRLLSDRFSAERPKGSFSTLEIQRTEQGDSAMYLCASSPSGQGGHEQYFGPGTRLTVT.